The T cell receptor (beta chain) under discussion was sequenced for a study of blood T cell repertoires in COVID-19. About the study: Acute and convalescent COVID-19 specimens originated in the United States, Italy and Spain. Sample material is recorded as cDNA or gDNA derived from T cells, B-cell-depleted T cells, or PBMCs.

Original processing notes: Estimates of nucleated cell counts were drawn from the amplification of reference gene primers. The data were produced by immunoSEQ multiplex PCR, yet TCRdb's version contains in-frame clones alone and is incomplete. That table gives V, J and clone size, and the DNA gave D and trimming. The data hold about 330,000 clones, with 85% observed a single time. This CDR3 spans 15 amino acids. Germline CDR1 reads SGHTA; CDR2 reads FQGTGA. V was pared by 5 bases and J by 3 bases, with 13 bases between. The chain links TRBV7-3 to TRBJ2-2, with D hard to call. This TCR was recovered from a human donor in a cohort sampled during active COVID-19. The sequenced sample consisted of peripheral blood. In nucleotides, the CDR3 is TGTGCCAGCAGCCTGTCCAGTGCTGACACCGGGGAGCTGTTTTTT. This gives the protein CASSLSSADTGELFF.